This T cell receptor (beta chain) was captured in a study of CD8+ T cells in alopecia areata. Turning to the study itself: In an open-label trial, patients got 5 to 10 mg tofacitinib twice daily. Whole-study findings and limits: Sequencing of scalp tissue also captures the resident alphabeta T cells of normal skin. Lesional tissue from the scalp (especially in alopecia totalis/universalis) showed higher clonality than normal scalp.

This CDR3 comprises 17 residues. CDR1 is LNHDA, CDR2 SQIVND, per germline (reference sequence). The J segment lost 4 bases and the V segment lost 7 bases, leaving 14 bases of the junction unmatched. Many counts were recorded for this clone. Its specificity is not known. The sequencing template was cDNA reverse transcribed from extracted RNA. The table came from immunoSEQ multiplex PCR; TCRdb's copy has only in-frame clones and leaves some out. This sample has about 180,000 clones; 67% occur once, and the top ten carry 9.5% to 12%. T lymphocytes (CD4+ and CD8+) were sorted from PBMCs. This specimen was CD8+ T cells sorted from blood, taken at week 0. This clonotype originated in a human donor with alopecia areata. The chain employs TRBV19 and TRBJ2-3, with 10 bases matching TRBD2. This CDR3 reads CASTAKSGGAGADTQYF. The CDR3 nucleotides are TGTGCCAGTACAGCAAAAAGCGGGGGGGCCGGCGCAGATACGCAGTATTTT.